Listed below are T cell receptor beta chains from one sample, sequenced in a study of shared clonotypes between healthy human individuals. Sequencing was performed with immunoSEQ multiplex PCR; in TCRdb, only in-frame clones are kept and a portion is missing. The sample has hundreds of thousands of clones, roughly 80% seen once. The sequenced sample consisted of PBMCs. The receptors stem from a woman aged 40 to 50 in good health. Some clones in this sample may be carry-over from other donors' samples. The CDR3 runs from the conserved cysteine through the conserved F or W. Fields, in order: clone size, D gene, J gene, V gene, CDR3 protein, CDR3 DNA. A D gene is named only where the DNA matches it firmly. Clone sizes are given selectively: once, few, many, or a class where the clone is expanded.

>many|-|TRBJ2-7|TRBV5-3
CARSCPTRRSEQYF
TGTGCCAGAAGCTGTCCCACGAGACGGTCCGAGCAGTACTTC
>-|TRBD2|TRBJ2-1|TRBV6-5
CASRTLAGVLNEQFF
TGTGCCAGCAGGACCTTAGCGGGGGTCCTCAATGAGCAGTTCTTC
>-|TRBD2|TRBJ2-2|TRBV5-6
CASSFPGLAGTGELFF
TGTGCCAGCAGCTTCCCGGGACTAGCTGGCACCGGGGAGCTGTTTTTT
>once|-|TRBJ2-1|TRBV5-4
CASSLTSSWNNEQFF
TGTGCCAGCAGCTTGACTAGCTCTTGGAACAATGAGCAGTTCTTC
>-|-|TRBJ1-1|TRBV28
CASSLRSEAFF
TGTGCCAGCAGTTTACGGTCTGAAGCTTTCTTT
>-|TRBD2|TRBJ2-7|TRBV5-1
CASSLAGGSGYEQYF
TGCGCCAGCAGCTTGGCCGGCGGGAGTGGGTACGAGCAGTACTTC
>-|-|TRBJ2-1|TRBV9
CASSASRRRGDYNEQFF
TGTGCCAGCAGCGCCTCCCGACGGAGGGGGGACTACAATGAGCAGTTCTTC
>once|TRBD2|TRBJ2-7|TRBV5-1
CASSLSTLAGAEQYF
TGCGCCAGCAGCTTGTCAACCCTAGCGGGAGCCGAGCAGTACTTC
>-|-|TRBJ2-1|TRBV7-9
CASSLDRYNEQFF
TGTGCCAGCAGCTTAGACAGATACAATGAGCAGTTCTTC
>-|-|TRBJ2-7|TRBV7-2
CASSSGGGYSYEQYF
TGTGCCAGCAGCTCAGGGGGGGGCTACTCCTACGAGCAGTACTTC
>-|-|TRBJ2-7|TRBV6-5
CASSYSASRSYEQYF
TGTGCCAGCAGTTACTCGGCTAGTCGCTCCTACGAGCAGTACTTC
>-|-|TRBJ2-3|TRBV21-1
CASSKSGRGLFTDTQYF
TGTGCCAGCAGCAAAAGCGGGAGGGGGCTTTTCACAGATACGCAGTATTTT
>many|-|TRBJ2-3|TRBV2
CGVGDLLSTDTQYF
TGTGGCGTCGGGGACCTACTGAGCACAGATACGCAGTATTTT
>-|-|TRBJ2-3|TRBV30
CAWSDREITNTDTQYF
TGTGCCTGGAGTGACCGGGAGATCACCAACACAGATACGCAGTATTTT
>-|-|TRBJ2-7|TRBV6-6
CASSYKGPEQYF
TGTGCCAGCTCCTACAAGGGCCCCGAGCAGTACTTC
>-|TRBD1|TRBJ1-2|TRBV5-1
CASSLNPGGGGYTF
TGCGCCAGCAGCTTGAACCCAGGGGGCGGTGGCTACACCTTC
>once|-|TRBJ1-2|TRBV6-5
CASSYGANYGYTF
TGTGCCAGCAGTTATGGGGCTAACTATGGCTACACCTTC
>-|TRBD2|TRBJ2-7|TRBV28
CASREPGLAGGEQYF
TGTGCCAGCAGGGAGCCGGGACTAGCGGGTGGCGAGCAGTACTTC
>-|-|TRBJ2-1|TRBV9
CASSPEGDSYNEQFF
TGTGCCAGCAGCCCGGAGGGGGACTCCTACAATGAGCAGTTCTTC
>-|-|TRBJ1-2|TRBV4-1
CASSSAGTTNYGYTF
TGCGCCAGCAGCTCCGCCGGGACAACGAACTATGGCTACACCTTC
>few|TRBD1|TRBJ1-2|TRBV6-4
CASRPGQGSNYGYTF
TGTGCCAGCAGGCCGGGACAGGGGAGCAACTATGGCTACACCTTC
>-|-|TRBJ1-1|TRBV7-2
CASSLVGTAGNTEAFF
TGTGCCAGCAGCTTAGTAGGGACGGCGGGGAACACTGAAGCTTTCTTT
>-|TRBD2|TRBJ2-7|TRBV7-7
CASSLGREWEQYF
TGTGCTAGCAGCTTAGGGCGGGAGTGGGAGCAGTACTTC
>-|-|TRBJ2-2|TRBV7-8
CASSPTASRNTGELFF
TGTGCCAGCAGCCCTACGGCCTCGAGGAACACCGGGGAGCTGTTTTTT
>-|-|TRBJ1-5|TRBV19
CASSIYRLSNQPQHF
TGTGCCAGTAGTATTTACAGACTTAGCAATCAGCCCCAGCATTTT
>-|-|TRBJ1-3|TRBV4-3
CASSQEGGNTIYF
TGCGCCAGCAGCCAAGAGGGGGGAAACACCATATATTTT
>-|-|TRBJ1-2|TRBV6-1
CASSEIGRGSYGYTF
TGTGCCAGCAGTGAAATAGGGCGGGGAAGCTATGGCTACACCTTC
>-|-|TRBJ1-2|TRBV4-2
CASSQVGWTSAAAGGYTF
TGTGCCAGCAGCCAAGTTGGCTGGACCTCAGCGGCGGCTGGGGGCTACACCTTC
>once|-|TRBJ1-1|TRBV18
CASSQGMGNTEAFF
TGTGCCAGCTCACAGGGGATGGGGAACACTGAAGCTTTCTTT
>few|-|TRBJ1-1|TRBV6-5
CASSYSSRNTEAFF
TGTGCCAGCAGTTACTCGAGCAGGAACACTGAAGCTTTCTTT
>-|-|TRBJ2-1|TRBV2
CASNSLAISYNEQFF
TGTGCCAGCAACTCTCTAGCGATTTCCTACAATGAGCAGTTCTTC
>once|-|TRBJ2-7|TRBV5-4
CASSLKRYREQSYEQYF
TGTGCCAGCAGCCTTAAGCGCTACCGGGAGCAGTCCTACGAGCAGTACTTC
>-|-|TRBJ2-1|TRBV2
CASSEDPGRLWFF
TGTGCCAGCAGTGAAGACCCAGGAAGATTGTGGTTCTTC
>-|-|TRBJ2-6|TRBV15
CATSRDQSSGANVLTF
TGTGCCACCAGCAGAGATCAAAGCTCTGGGGCCAACGTCCTGACTTTC
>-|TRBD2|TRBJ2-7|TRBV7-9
CASSLGLAGGVPYEQYF
TGTGCCAGCAGCCTGGGACTAGCGGGAGGGGTCCCCTACGAGCAGTACTTC
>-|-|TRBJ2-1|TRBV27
CASSLFGYSYNEQFF
TGTGCCAGCAGTTTATTCGGGTACTCCTACAATGAGCAGTTCTTC
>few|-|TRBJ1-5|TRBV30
CAWAGDINQPQHF
TGTGCCTGGGCAGGGGACATAAATCAGCCCCAGCATTTT
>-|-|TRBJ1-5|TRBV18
CASSPRVGDQPQHF
TGTGCCAGCTCACCACGGGTCGGAGATCAGCCCCAGCATTTT
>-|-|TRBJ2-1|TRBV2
CASSGEGVYEQFF
TGTGCCAGCAGTGGGGAGGGGGTTTATGAGCAGTTCTTC
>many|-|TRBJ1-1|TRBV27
CASSLSGGRTEAFF
TGTGCCAGCAGTTTATCGGGGGGGCGGACTGAAGCTTTCTTT
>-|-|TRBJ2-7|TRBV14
CASSQVGRGFWEQYF
TGTGCCAGCAGCCAAGTCGGAAGGGGGTTCTGGGAGCAGTACTTC
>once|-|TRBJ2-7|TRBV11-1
CASSRDSSYEQYF
TGTGCCAGCAGCCGGGACTCTTCCTACGAGCAGTACTTC